These 27 T cell receptor beta chains came from one sample sequenced in a study of beta chain features in type 1 diabetes. Notes on the study in general: Significant though moderate, a shortening of TCRB CDR3s appeared in all four CD4+ subsets of Type 1 diabetes patients.

Which antigens these TCRs recognize remains unknown. The investigators reverse transcribed all of the isolated RNA, so they sequenced expressed TCRB transcripts. TCRdb keeps only in-frame clones here, not all; method: immunoSEQ multiplex PCR. The sample includes about 280,000 clones, about 15% of them seen just once. Sequences were obtained from naive CD4+ T cells from blood. The receptors were gathered from a man between 18 and 29 years old with type 1 diabetes.

The V gene is TRBV7-2, the J gene TRBJ2-1, with D hard to call. CDR3 size: 14 residues. Trimming took off 5 bases at V and 8 bases at J, with 16 bases between the two ends. Germline assignment: CDR1 SGHTA and CDR2 FQGNSA. The CDR3 loop reads CASSTRYTRDEQFF. CDR3 sequence (DNA): TGTGCCAGCAGCACCCGTTACACCCGGGATGAGCAGTTCTTC.

This clone was detected a few times. J is TRBJ2-3 and V is TRBV5-6, with D maybe TRBD1 (6 bases). V was shortened by 5 bases and J by 4 bases, with 17 bases between the two germline ends. The CDR3 totals 15 residues. The germline V gene has CDR1 SGHDT and CDR2 YYEEEE. CDR3 bases: TGTGCCAGCAGACCTCGGAGGCAGGGGCCAGATACGCAGTATTTT. It encodes CASRPRRQGPDTQYF.

The gene calls are TRBV5-1 and TRBJ2-7; a possible D gene is TRBD1 (5 bases). The germline V gene has CDR1 SGHRS and CDR2 YFSETQ. The CDR3 runs 15 residues. The germline V and J ends were trimmed by 4 bases and 6 bases, with 20 bases remaining between them. The chain's CDR3 is CASSPRLARDLEQYF. CDR3 nucleotide sequence: TGCGCCAGCAGCCCTCGCCTTGCCAGGGATCTCGAGCAGTACTTC.

In its sample, this clone was seen a few times. V and J are TRBV9 and TRBJ2-7; D possibly corresponds to TRBD1 (6 bases). The CDR3 loop spans 14 amino acids. CDR1 is SGDLS and CDR2 is YYNGEE in the germline V gene. V was cut by 1 base and J by 6 bases, with 14 bases left in between. Here the CDR3 DNA reads TGTGCCAGCAGCGTACAGGGACATTCTACCGAGCAGTACTTC. Protein product: CASSVQGHSTEQYF.

This chain links TRBV2 with TRBJ1-2; the match to TRBD1 covers 11 bases. The CDR3 has 13 amino acids. The germline CDR1 and CDR2 sequences are SNHLY and FYNNEI. V trimming: 8 bases; J trimming: 3 bases; junction bases outside the gene matches: 2. The CDR3 region has the DNA TGTGCCAGCGGGGGACAGGGGGACTATGGCTACACCTTC. It is translated as CASGGQGDYGYTF.

Only a few counts were recorded for this clone. The CDR3: CASSGGRGLEAFF. The DNA for the CDR3 is TGTGCCAGCAGCGGTGGCAGGGGGCTTGAAGCTTTCTTT. The genes are TRBV9 and TRBJ1-1; 8 bases align to TRBD1. The CDR3 length is 13 residues. Germline trimming cut 3 bases from V and 7 bases from J; bases unmatched to any gene: 5. The germline gives CDR1 SGDLS, CDR2 YYNGEE. Together with reference TRBV9 and TRBJ1-1, the CDR3 gives the full variable domain: DSGVTQTPKHLITATGQRVTLRCSPRSGDLSVYWYQQSLDQGLQFLIQYYNGEERAKGNILERFSAQQFPDLHSELNLSSLELGDSALYFCASSGGRGLEAFFGQGTRLTVV.

About this clone: The identical CDR3 is also encoded by other nucleotide sequences in the sample. This sequence joins TRBV2 and TRBJ2-7; TRBD1 is a possible D gene (5 bases). The CDR3 totals 14 residues. The ends were cut back, 3 bases at V and 0 bases at J, with 9 bases in the middle. The V gene's germline CDR1 is SNHLY and CDR2 FYNNEI. The CDR3 reads CASSDQGSSYEQYF. The CDR3 DNA follows: TGTGCCAGCAGTGATCAGGGTAGCTCCTACGAGCAGTACTTC. Looking up the rest from reference TRBV2 and TRBJ2-7 gives the full variable domain: EPEVTQTPSHQVTQMGQEVILRCVPISNHLYFYWYRQILGQKVEFLVSFYNNEISEKSEIFDDQFSVERPDGSNFTLKIRSTKLEDSAMYFCASSDQGSSYEQYFGPGTRLTVT.

This clone was observed a handful of times. The chain recombines TRBV6-5 with TRBJ2-7; possible D gene TRBD1, 6 bases. Germline lookup yields CDR1 MNHEY and CDR2 SVGAGI. Trimming removed 0 bases from V and 5 bases from J, with 14 bases in between. This CDR3 contains 15 residues. As DNA, the CDR3 is TGTGCCAGCAGTTACTCTGCGCCCACAGGGAACGAGCAGTACTTC. It yields the protein CASSYSAPTGNEQYF.

This clone was counted only a few times. V and J are TRBV2 and TRBJ2-2; 13 bases map to TRBD2. J lost 7 bases, V lost 6 bases, and 5 bases had no gene match. The CDR3 has 15 residues. Germline V gives CDR1 SNHLY, CDR2 FYNNEI. The CDR3 loop reads CASRGLAGAGGELFF. CDR3 coding DNA: TGTGCCAGCAGAGGACTAGCGGGAGCGGGCGGGGAGCTGTTTTTT.

There are a few counts of this clone. The gene calls are TRBV28 and TRBJ2-7, with TRBD2 matching over 13 bases. The CDR3 sequence is 15 residues long. Germline V gene sequence: CDR1 MDHEN, CDR2 SYDVKM. V was clipped by 6 bases and J by 2 bases; unmatched bases: 4. This CDR3 reads CASRRLAGGPYEQYF. The CDR3 DNA sequence: TGTGCCAGCAGAAGACTAGCGGGGGGCCCCTACGAGCAGTACTTC.

This clone was seen only a few times. The rearrangement joins TRBV6-5 to TRBJ1-2, with D tentatively TRBD1 (5 bases). The CDR3 covers 12 residues. CDR1 and CDR2 from the germline V gene are MNHEY and SVGAGI. Trimming pared 5 bases from V and 5 bases from J, leaving 9 bases between. The CDR3 DNA is TGTGCCAGCAGTACACCAGGGTATGGCTACACCTTC. Its translation is CASSTPGYGYTF.

This sequence joins TRBV6-5 and TRBJ2-3, with a possible D match to TRBD1 (6 bases). The CDR3 has 14 amino acids. V lost 4 bases, J lost 8 bases, and 16 bases lay in between. Per the germline V gene, CDR1 is MNHEY and CDR2 is SVGAGI. This CDR3 reads CASSSGTPPVTQYF. CDR3 DNA: TGTGCCAGCAGTTCCGGGACACCGCCAGTTACGCAGTATTTT.

Only a few counts were recorded for this clone. This sequence joins TRBV28 and TRBJ1-1; 8 positions match TRBD1. Germline CDR1 and CDR2: MDHEN and SYDVKM. V shed 7 bases, J shed 2 bases, and the junction held 3 bases outside the gene matches. The CDR3 covers 13 residues. The CDR3 reads CASITGGNTEAFF. DNA for the CDR3: TGTGCCAGCATAACAGGGGGAAACACTGAAGCTTTCTTT. Filled out from reference TRBV28 and TRBJ1-1, the complete variable domain reads DVKVTQSSRYLVKRTGEKVFLECVQDMDHENMFWYRQDPGLGLRLIYFSYDVKMKEKGDIPEGYSVSREKKERFSLILESASTNQTSMYLCASITGGNTEAFFGQGTRLTVV.

This chain links TRBV14 with TRBJ2-1; D ambiguous. The CDR3 spans 18 residues. V lost 5 bases, J lost 0 bases, and 20 bases lay in between. Germline loops: CDR1 SGHDN, CDR2 FVKESK. This CDR3 reads CASSSTYARSSSYNEQFF. CDR3 bases: TGTGCCAGCAGCTCGACCTATGCTAGATCGAGCTCCTACAATGAGCAGTTCTTC.

Notes on this clone: In the same sample, other DNA sequences code for this CDR3. V usage is TRBV18 and J usage is TRBJ2-7, with 7 nucleotides matching TRBD1. This CDR3 contains 14 residues. The trim removed 3 bases at V and 0 bases at J, leaving 2 bases unmatched. The V gene's germline CDR1 is KGHSH and CDR2 LQKENI. The CDR3 sequence is CASSPRDSSYEQYF. The CDR3 coding sequence is TGTGCCAGCTCACCTCGGGACAGCTCCTACGAGCAGTACTTC.

The chain couples TRBV9 to TRBJ1-2, with 11 bases lining up with TRBD1. This CDR3 has 15 residues. The ends lost 4 bases at V and 4 bases at J; junction bases unmatched: 6. Germline loops: CDR1 SGDLS, CDR2 YYNGEE. CDR3 DNA sequence: TGTGCCAGCAGCACGGCCGGGACAGGGGGCTATGGCTACACCTTC. Amino acids: CASSTAGTGGYGYTF.

This clone was seen once. V is TRBV28 and J is TRBJ2-2, with 7 bases identical to TRBD2. The V gene's germline CDR1 is MDHEN and CDR2 SYDVKM. V gave up 7 bases and J gave up 7 bases; unmatched junction bases: 12. This CDR3 comprises 15 residues. The CDR3 bases are TGTGCCAGCACCACTACGGCGGGAGTTAACGGGGAGCTGTTTTTT. Protein sequence: CASTTTAGVNGELFF.

This sequence joins TRBV4-3 and TRBJ2-1, with D possibly TRBD1 on 5 matching bases. V was cut by 3 bases and J by 5 bases, with 11 bases left in between. Germline-derived CDR1 and CDR2 are LGHNA and YSLEER. The CDR3 runs 14 residues. The CDR3 DNA sequence: TGCGCCAGCAGCCAGTTACAGGCTAACAATGAGCAGTTCTTC. Translating gives CASSQLQANNEQFF.

This clone was found a few times. V is TRBV27 and J is TRBJ2-5, with TRBD1 matching over 7 bases. The length of the CDR3 is 13 residues. V shed 5 bases and J 4 bases; nucleotides not matched to a gene: 4. From germline, CDR1 is MNHEY and CDR2 SMNVEV (reference sequence). The CDR3, as DNA: TGTGCCAGCAGTAACAGGGGTCGAGAGACCCAGTACTTC. Residues: CASSNRGRETQYF.

Here the CDR3 reads CASSLPGRGPRRNEQFF. The CDR3 DNA reads as TGTGCCAGCAGCTTACCAGGTAGGGGGCCCAGGCGGAATGAGCAGTTCTTC. V usage is TRBV7-2 and J usage is TRBJ2-1, with TRBD1 identical over 7 bases. From germline, CDR1 is SGHTA and CDR2 FQGNSA. Germline trimming cut 2 bases from V and 7 bases from J; bases unmatched to any gene: 14. The CDR3 is 17 amino acids. The full variable domain, its missing parts supplied by reference TRBV7-2 and TRBJ2-1, is GAGVSQSPSNKVTEKGKDVELRCDPISGHTALYWYRQSLGQGLEFLIYFQGNSAPDKSGLPSDRFSAERTGGSVSTLTIQRTQQEDSAVYLCASSLPGRGPRRNEQFFGPGTRLTVL.

V usage is TRBV11-2 and J usage is TRBJ2-7, with D possibly matching TRBD2 (5 bases). V was clipped by 4 bases and J by 3 bases, with 13 bases between them. This CDR3 is 14 amino acids long. Looked up from germline, CDR1 is SGHAT and CDR2 is FQNNGV. The CDR3 spells CASSSSVRGYEQYF. The DNA of the CDR3 is TGTGCCAGCAGCTCCTCTGTCCGGGGCTACGAGCAGTACTTC.

This clone was picked up a small number of times. This chain joins TRBV18 and TRBJ1-1, with D possibly matching TRBD1 (6 bases). The CDR3 consists of 13 residues. Germline assignment: CDR1 KGHSH and CDR2 LQKENI. Between the trimmed V and J ends, which lost 6 bases and 2 bases, there was a span of 10 bases. The CDR3 region has the DNA TGTGCCAGCTCCCGGACAGAAAACACTGAAGCTTTCTTT. It is translated as CASSRTENTEAFF.

Only a few counts were recorded for this clone. The CDR3 bases are TGCAGCGGGTGGACTAGCGGGAGGCCCAATGAGCAGTTCTTC. Protein product: CSGWTSGRPNEQFF. The rearrangement links TRBV29-1 to TRBJ2-1; TRBD2 agrees at 14 bases. The CDR3 loop spans 14 amino acids. The germline V gene has CDR1 SQVTM and CDR2 ANQGSEA. V was clipped by 7 bases and J by 6 bases; unmatched bases: 5.

This clone has a handful of counts. This chain uses TRBV30 with TRBJ1-1, with D unresolved. This CDR3 region has 12 residues. Germline V CDR1 and CDR2: GTSNPN, SVGIG (reference sequence). Between the trimmed V and J ends, which lost 4 bases and 1 base, there was a span of 7 bases. In nucleotides, the CDR3 is TGTGCCTGGATGAACAGGAACACTGAAGCTTTCTTT. Translating it yields CAWMNRNTEAFF.

This clone has a handful of counts. This chain links TRBV7-2 with TRBJ2-1; D perhaps matches TRBD1 (7 bases). The CDR3 totals 11 residues. V was clipped by 5 bases and J by 12 bases, with 11 bases between them. Germline CDR1 SGHTA, CDR2 FQGNSA. The CDR3 reads CASSRRDRQFF. In DNA form, the CDR3 reads TGTGCCAGCAGCCGGAGGGACAGGCAGTTCTTC.

The chain is built from TRBV6-6 and TRBJ2-7; 7 nucleotides line up with TRBD2. The CDR3 consists of 15 residues. V lost 2 bases and J lost 4; bases outside the gene matches: 8. Germline V lookup: CDR1 MNHNY, CDR2 SVGAGI (reference sequence). Written as DNA, the CDR3 is TGTGCCAGCAGTTACGGGGCTAGCGGAACGTACGAGCAGTACTTC. It translates to CASSYGASGTYEQYF.

This chain connects TRBV7-9 to TRBJ1-4; 7 bases are a match to TRBD1. There are 14 residues in the CDR3. Germline CDR1 and CDR2: SEHNR and FQNEAQ (reference sequence). V trimming: 5 bases; J trimming: 4 bases; junction bases outside the gene matches: 4. The CDR3 protein is CASSLGQSNEKLFF. DNA for the CDR3: TGTGCCAGCAGCCTGGGACAGAGTAATGAAAAACTGTTTTTT. Complete variable domain (other parts from reference TRBV7-9 and TRBJ1-4): DTGVSQNPRHKITKRGQNVTFRCDPISEHNRLYWYRQTLGQGPEFLTYFQNEAQLEKSRLLSDRFSAERPKGSFSTLEIQRTEQGDSAMYLCASSLGQSNEKLFFGSGTQLSVL.